Below, one T cell receptor beta chain is given with its context. This record comes from a study of blood T cell repertoires in COVID-19. Per the study methods: Amplification with reference gene primers provided the estimates of nucleated cell counts. The assay was immunoSEQ multiplex PCR, and TCRdb's table has in-frame clones only and misses some. V and J calls and clone size come straight from that table; D and trimming were deduced from the DNA. Among almost 350,000 clones listed, 85% to 90% were seen once. This CDR3 is built from 11 residues. Per germline, CDR1 SNHLY and CDR2 FYNNEI. V was clipped by 7 bases and J by 12 bases, with 16 bases between them.

The sequence came from a woman under 40 who had been exposed to COVID-19. Sequencing was done on a sample of PBMCs or T cells enriched from blood (not recorded which). The J gene is TRBJ2-7, the V gene TRBV2; D might be TRBD1 (5 bases). The CDR3 protein is CASTGRGYRYF. The DNA of the CDR3 is TGTGCCAGCACTGGAAGGGGATATCGGTACTTC.